These T cell receptor beta chains were read from a single sample in a study of blood T cell repertoires in COVID-19. This table comes from immunoSEQ multiplex PCR, and its TCRdb copy is limited to in-frame clones, with some not included. This sample carries tens of thousands of clones, 80% to 90% of them seen once, and the ten largest clones take 1.5% to 2%. Sequencing was done on a sample of peripheral blood. These receptors all come from a man aged 60-69 years with acute or convalescent COVID-19. The CDR3 runs from the conserved cysteine through the conserved F or W. A D gene is named only where the DNA matches it firmly. Size is omitted from some rows. Given values are once, few, many or a class for expanded clones.

D gene: -; J gene: TRBJ2-1; V gene: TRBV5-8; clone size: -; CDR3 DNA: TGTGCCAGCAGCTCCCGGGGGGCTCTCTCCTACAATGAGCAGTTCTTC; CDR3 protein: CASSSRGALSYNEQFF
D gene: TRBD2; J gene: TRBJ2-5; V gene: TRBV3-1/TRBV3-2; clone size: -; CDR3 DNA: TGTGCCAGCAGCCAACCCGGGACTAGCGGGGGGGGACGCCAAGAGACCCAGTACTTC; CDR3 protein: CASSQPGTSGGGRQETQYF
D gene: TRBD1; J gene: TRBJ2-5; V gene: TRBV5-3; clone size: -; CDR3 DNA: TGTGCCAGAAGCTTGGCATACGACAGGGGCCAAGAGACCCAGTACTTC; CDR3 protein: CARSLAYDRGQETQYF
D gene: TRBD1; J gene: TRBJ2-1; V gene: TRBV11-3; clone size: -; CDR3 DNA: TGTGCCAGCAGCTTAGATCTGGACAGGGTTGATGAGCAGTTCTTC; CDR3 protein: CASSLDLDRVDEQFF
D gene: TRBD1; J gene: TRBJ1-4; V gene: TRBV3-1/TRBV3-2; clone size: -; CDR3 DNA: TGTGCCAGCAGCCAAGGGGGACAGTTTAATGAAAAACTGTTTTTT; CDR3 protein: CASSQGGQFNEKLFF
D gene: -; J gene: TRBJ2-7; V gene: TRBV28; clone size: -; CDR3 DNA: TGTGCCAGCAGCCAAACATCCTACGAGCAGTACTTC; CDR3 protein: CASSQTSYEQYF
D gene: -; J gene: TRBJ2-3; V gene: TRBV25-1; clone size: few; CDR3 DNA: TGTGCCAGCAGTGATAGAACAGGCTTCACAGATACGCAGTATTTT; CDR3 protein: CASSDRTGFTDTQYF
D gene: -; J gene: TRBJ1-6; V gene: TRBV12-3/TRBV12-4; clone size: -; CDR3 DNA: TGTGCCAGCAGTTCAGGGTTAGGGTCACCCCTCCACTTT; CDR3 protein: CASSSGLGSPLHF
D gene: TRBD1; J gene: TRBJ2-7; V gene: TRBV10-2; clone size: -; CDR3 DNA: TGCGCCAGCAGTGAGAGTAAACAGGGGCCCCGAATCTACGAGCAGTACTTC; CDR3 protein: CASSESKQGPRIYEQYF
D gene: -; J gene: TRBJ1-4; V gene: TRBV2; clone size: -; CDR3 DNA: TGTGCCAGCAGTGAACAGGGAAGGGTTGAAAAACTGTTTTTT; CDR3 protein: CASSEQGRVEKLFF